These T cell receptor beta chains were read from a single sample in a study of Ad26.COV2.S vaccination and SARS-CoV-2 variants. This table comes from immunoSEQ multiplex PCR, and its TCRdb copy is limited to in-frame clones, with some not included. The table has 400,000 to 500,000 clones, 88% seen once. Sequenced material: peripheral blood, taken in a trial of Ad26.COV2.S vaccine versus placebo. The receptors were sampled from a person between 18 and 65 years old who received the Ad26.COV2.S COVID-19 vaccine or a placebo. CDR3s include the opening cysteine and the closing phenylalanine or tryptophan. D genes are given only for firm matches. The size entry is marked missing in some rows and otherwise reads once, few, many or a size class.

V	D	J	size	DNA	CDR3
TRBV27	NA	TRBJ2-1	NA	TGTGCCAGCAGTTTATTAGGGGGGGCGGCCGTAGAGCAGTTCTTC	CASSLLGGAAVEQFF
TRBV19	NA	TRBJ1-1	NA	TGTGCCAGTAGTAATTCCGGGGTTTCAGTGGCTTTCTTT	CASSNSGVSVAFF
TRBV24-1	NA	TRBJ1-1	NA	TGTGCCACCAGTGAGGCGGACGGAGAAGCTTTCTTT	CATSEADGEAFF
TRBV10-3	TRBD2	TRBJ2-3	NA	TGTGCCATCAGTGGAGCGGGGGGCACAGATACGCAGTATTTT	CAISGAGGTDTQYF
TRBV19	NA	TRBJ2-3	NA	TGTGCCAGTAGCCCAGGGAGAAGCACAGATACGCAGTATTTT	CASSPGRSTDTQYF
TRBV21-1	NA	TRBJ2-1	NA	TGTGCCAGCAGCCTCCGGACGGGAGGCCCCCCTTCCTACAATGAGCAGTTCTTC	CASSLRTGGPPSYNEQFF
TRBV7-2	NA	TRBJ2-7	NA	TGTGCCAGCAGCTTAGCGGGAGGGGGCCCCTACGAGCAGTACTTC	CASSLAGGGPYEQYF
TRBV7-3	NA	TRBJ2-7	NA	TGTGCCAGCAGCTTAGGGTTCGGGGGCGCCTACGAGCAGTACTTC	CASSLGFGGAYEQYF
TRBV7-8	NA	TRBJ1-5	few	TGTGCCAGCAGCTTAGCAAATAGCAATCAGCCCCAGCATTTT	CASSLANSNQPQHF
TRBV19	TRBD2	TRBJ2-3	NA	TGTGCCAGTAGTCCTAGCGGGGGTAGCACAGATACGCAGTATTTT	CASSPSGGSTDTQYF
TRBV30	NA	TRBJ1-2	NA	TGTGCCTGGGGAGTGGGAAACTATGGCTACACCTTC	CAWGVGNYGYTF
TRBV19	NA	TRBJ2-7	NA	TGTGCCAGTAGTAACTATCAGGGACGCGAGCAGTACTTC	CASSNYQGREQYF
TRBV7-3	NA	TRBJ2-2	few	TGTGCCAGCAGCTTAGCCTCGGGCTCCGGGGAGCTGTTTTTT	CASSLASGSGELFF
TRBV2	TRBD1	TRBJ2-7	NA	TGTGCCAGTCGACCAGATTTACAGGGGTACGAGCAGTACTTC	CASRPDLQGYEQYF
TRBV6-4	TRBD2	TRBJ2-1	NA	TGTGCCAGCAGTGCTAGCGGGGGGGCCGCCTACAATGAGCAGTTCTTC	CASSASGGAAYNEQFF
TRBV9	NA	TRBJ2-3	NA	TGTGCCAGCAGCGTTCGAAAATCAGGACTAGGGACAGCGGATACGCAGTATTTT	CASSVRKSGLGTADTQYF